The 3 T cell receptor beta chains below come from one sample, sequenced in a study of T cell changes during pregnancy in multiple sclerosis. The repertoire was sequenced with immunoSEQ multiplex PCR; TCRdb's copy has only in-frame clones and lacks some. The table lists 50,000 or so clones, about 89% of them singletons. The sample consisted of CD8+ T cells from peripheral blood mononuclear cells, taken after pregnancy. All receptors derive from a female donor with multiple sclerosis, enrolled in a pregnancy study.

This chain joins TRBV2 and TRBJ2-3; a weak D match, TRBD2 (6 bases). V dropped 6 bases and J dropped 0 bases, with 13 bases sitting between them. The V gene's germline CDR1 is SNHLY and CDR2 FYNNEI. CDR3 size: 15 residues. CDR3 DNA: TGTGCCAGCAGGGGGAGGACGTGGAGCACAGATACGCAGTATTTT. The encoded protein is CASRGRTWSTDTQYF.

The rearrangement links TRBV4-1 to TRBJ1-6, with TRBD1 matching 7 bases. The CDR3 runs to 14 residues. Germline CDR1 reads MGHRA; CDR2 reads YSYEKL. The V segment lost 8 bases and the J segment 10 bases; nucleotides outside the gene matches: 11. The CDR3 is CASDQTGRGSPLHF. The CDR3 DNA sequence: TGCGCCAGCGACCAGACAGGGAGAGGCTCACCCCTCCACTTT.

V and J are TRBV2 and TRBJ2-3; D perhaps matches TRBD2 (6 bases). Trimming pared 2 bases from V and 3 bases from J, leaving 18 bases between. CDR3 length equals 17 residues. Germline-derived CDR1 and CDR2 are SNHLY and FYNNEI. The CDR3: CASSETELAGRTDTQYF. CDR3 DNA: TGTGCCAGCAGTGAAACCGAGTTGGCAGGGAGGACAGATACGCAGTATTTT.